The rows below give T cell receptor beta chains drawn from one sample of a study of blood T cell repertoires in COVID-19. Sequencing used immunoSEQ multiplex PCR; TCRdb keeps in-frame clones, though not all of them. Here the sample spans a few hundred thousand clones, nearly 90% being singletons. The sample comprised peripheral blood. These receptors were taken from a woman aged 25 to 39 with acute or convalescent COVID-19. Both conserved end residues are part of each CDR3. D genes are given only for firm matches. Clone size is not always given. Where it is, it says once, few, many or a class for expanded clones.

CDR3 length	D gene	V gene	J gene	clone size	CDR3 DNA	CDR3 protein
13	NA	TRBV29-1	TRBJ1-4	NA	TGCAGCGTTGTCAGGGGCATTGGTGAAAAACTGTTTTTT	CSVVRGIGEKLFF
16	TRBD2	TRBV3-1/TRBV3-2	TRBJ2-1	NA	TGTGCCAGCAGCCAAGTGGCTAGCGGAAGGTACAATGAGCAGTTCTTC	CASSQVASGRYNEQFF
17	TRBD2	TRBV27	TRBJ2-7	NA	TGTGCCAGCAGTCTTTTCGTGGGGGATGGGCTAGCGGGCGAGCAGTACTTC	CASSLFVGDGLAGEQYF
13	NA	TRBV19	TRBJ1-1	NA	TGTGCCACCTCGGGGGCGGGGGGCCCTGAAGCTTTCTTT	CATSGAGGPEAFF
14	TRBD1	TRBV27	TRBJ2-7	NA	TGTGCCAGCAGCCTATTGGACAGGGGATACGAGCAGTACTTC	CASSLLDRGYEQYF
13	NA	TRBV5-1	TRBJ1-2	once	TGCGCCAGCAGCTTTACGGCGGGGTATGGCTACACCTTC	CASSFTAGYGYTF
15	NA	TRBV2	TRBJ2-2	NA	TGTGCCAGCAGTGTAGGGACAATTTTGGCCGGGGAGCTGTTTTTT	CASSVGTILAGELFF
12	NA	TRBV1	TRBJ2-7	NA	TGCACCTTCTTCAGGGGGCGATACGAGCAGTACTTC	CTFFRGRYEQYF
12	NA	TRBV6-5	TRBJ2-2	NA	TGTGCCAGCAGCAGAAACACCGGGGAGCTGTTTTTT	CASSRNTGELFF
13	TRBD1	TRBV19	TRBJ1-2	NA	TGTGCCAGTAGATCGACAGGGAACTATGGCTACACCTTC	CASRSTGNYGYTF
13	NA	TRBV9	TRBJ2-7	NA	TGTGCCAGCAGCGGATCGAGGACCTACGAGCAGTACTTC	CASSGSRTYEQYF
15	NA	TRBV18	TRBJ2-2	NA	TGTGCCACCTCGAACAGGGCTCAGAACACCGGGGAGCTGTTTTTT	CATSNRAQNTGELFF
13	TRBD2	TRBV11-2	TRBJ2-5	NA	TGTGCCAGCAGCTTAAGCGGGATAGAGACCCAGTACTTC	CASSLSGIETQYF
15	NA	TRBV30	TRBJ1-5	NA	TGTGCCTGGAGTGTAGGTCTAGTCCGCAATCAGCCCCAGCATTTT	CAWSVGLVRNQPQHF
17	TRBD2	TRBV19	TRBJ2-1	NA	TGTGCCAGTAGTAAAACTAGCGGGAGGGCCCAGTACAATGAGCAGTTCTTC	CASSKTSGRAQYNEQFF
13	NA	TRBV19	TRBJ1-2	NA	TGTGCCAGTAGTATGTTGTCCTTCTATGGCTACACCTTC	CASSMLSFYGYTF
15	TRBD2	TRBV5-1	TRBJ2-1	NA	TGCGCCAGCAGCTGGACTAGCGGGGGTTACAATGAGCAGTTCTTC	CASSWTSGGYNEQFF
15	TRBD2	TRBV4-3	TRBJ2-1	NA	TGCGCCAGCAGCTTAGGACTAGCGGGAGTCAATGAGCAGTTCTTC	CASSLGLAGVNEQFF
15	NA	TRBV7-2	TRBJ2-3	NA	TGTGCCAGCAGCTTAGCCGGGACTCCTACGGATACGCAGTATTTT	CASSLAGTPTDTQYF
15	NA	TRBV11-2	TRBJ2-7	NA	TGTGCCAGCAGCTTCGGGGGACAGCGGGCCTACGAGCAGTACTTC	CASSFGGQRAYEQYF
16	TRBD2	TRBV9	TRBJ2-3	once	TGTGCCAGCAGCGTTTTCGGGACTAGCGGGAGCGATACGCAGTATTTT	CASSVFGTSGSDTQYF
14	NA	TRBV6-1	TRBJ1-1	NA	TGTGCCAGCAGTGAATCACAGGGCCGAACTGAAGCTTTCTTT	CASSESQGRTEAFF
19	TRBD2	TRBV5-1	TRBJ2-2	NA	TGCGCCAGCAGCTATCAGCATTCGACTAGCTATCTGAACACCGGGGAGCTGTTTTTT	CASSYQHSTSYLNTGELFF
14	TRBD2	TRBV7-2	TRBJ2-3	NA	TGTGCCAGCAGCCTAGGACTAGTACCAGATACGCAGTATTTT	CASSLGLVPDTQYF
15	TRBD1	TRBV19	TRBJ2-7	NA	TGTGCCAGTAGTATTTCCCGGGACAGGGTCGCCGAGCAGTACTTC	CASSISRDRVAEQYF
15	NA	TRBV3-1/TRBV3-2	TRBJ1-2	few	TGTGCCAGCAGCCAAGCCTGGACAAGCAACTATGGCTACACCTTC	CASSQAWTSNYGYTF
15	NA	TRBV6-5	TRBJ1-4	NA	TGTGCCAGCAGTTACACACTGGACAGTAATGAAAAACTGTTTTTT	CASSYTLDSNEKLFF
16	NA	TRBV5-8	TRBJ1-5	NA	TGTGCCAGCAGCCCAGGGACTTCTAGGCTCAATCAGCCCCAGCATTTT	CASSPGTSRLNQPQHF
15	TRBD1	TRBV19	TRBJ2-3	NA	TGTGCCAGTAGTCCCCGACAGGGGTTCACAGATACGCAGTATTTT	CASSPRQGFTDTQYF
16	NA	TRBV9	TRBJ1-6	NA	TGTGCCAGCAGCCCCCGGGGGACGACCAATAATTCACCCCTCCACTTT	CASSPRGTTNNSPLHF
17	NA	TRBV7-9	TRBJ2-2	NA	TGTGCCAGCAGCCGGCCTTTAGGGGGAGTGGACACCGGGGAGCTGTTTTTT	CASSRPLGGVDTGELFF
15	NA	TRBV18	TRBJ1-1	NA	TGTGCCAGCTCACCACCGGCACATCCCGACACTGAAGCTTTCTTT	CASSPPAHPDTEAFF
18	NA	TRBV11-3	TRBJ2-3	NA	TGTGCCAGCAGCTTAGGGCGTGCGGGAGCAGGGGGCACAGATACGCAGTATTTT	CASSLGRAGAGGTDTQYF
15	NA	TRBV24-1	TRBJ2-7	NA	TGTGCCACCAGTGACCCTACAGGGTCCTTAAACGAGCAGTACTTC	CATSDPTGSLNEQYF
17	TRBD2	TRBV7-2	TRBJ2-1	NA	TGTGCCAGCAGCTCCTCGGGTTCGGTAGCGGGAGGAGGTGAGCAGTTCTTC	CASSSSGSVAGGGEQFF
14	NA	TRBV14	TRBJ1-1	NA	TGTGCCAGCAGCCAATATTTTTGGAACACTGAAGCTTTCTTT	CASSQYFWNTEAFF
14	NA	TRBV9	TRBJ1-1	NA	TGTGCCAGCAGCCAGACAGGATTGGACACTGAAGCTTTCTTT	CASSQTGLDTEAFF
15	TRBD1	TRBV6-5	TRBJ2-7	once	TGTGCCAGCAGTAAGGACCACAGGGGGGTCTACGAGCAGTACTTC	CASSKDHRGVYEQYF
17	NA	TRBV5-6	TRBJ1-5	NA	TGTGCCAGCAGCTTCGGCCAGCAACTATTTAGCAATCAGCCCCAGCATTTT	CASSFGQQLFSNQPQHF
15	TRBD1	TRBV11-2	TRBJ2-3	NA	TGTGCCAGCAGACTCCGGGACAGGAGGACAGATACGCAGTATTTT	CASRLRDRRTDTQYF
14	NA	TRBV29-1	TRBJ1-2	NA	TGCAGCGTTGAAGACCCTGGGACAATGTATGGCTACACCTTC	CSVEDPGTMYGYTF
15	TRBD1	TRBV24-1	TRBJ1-4	NA	TGTGCCACCAGTGACAGACAGGGCTCACATGAAAAACTGTTTTTT	CATSDRQGSHEKLFF
17	TRBD1	TRBV4-1	TRBJ2-2	many	TGCGCCAGCAGCCAAGAGGGGACAGGGGCCGGCACCGGGGAGCTGTTTTTT	CASSQEGTGAGTGELFF
17	TRBD1	TRBV16	TRBJ1-2	NA	TGTGCCAGCAGCCAAAAAGCTCCGGGACAGGGGAGCGATGGCTACACCTTC	CASSQKAPGQGSDGYTF
16	TRBD2	TRBV5-6	TRBJ2-7	NA	TGTGCCAGCAGCTCAACGGGACTAGCGGGAGCGATGAGGCAGTACTTC	CASSSTGLAGAMRQYF
11	NA	TRBV7-2	TRBJ2-1	NA	TGTGCCAGCAGCGAAGGGGTTGAGCAGTTCTTC	CASSEGVEQFF
20	NA	TRBV2	TRBJ2-3	NA	TGTGCCAGCAAACCCTCCGGCGCAGGGAGGTTTTGGTTTGGCACAGATACGCAGTATTTT	CASKPSGAGRFWFGTDTQYF
11	NA	TRBV30	TRBJ1-4	NA	TGTGCGGGAGGGCGAGGGGAAAAACTGTTTTTT	CAGGRGEKLFF
13	NA	TRBV12-5	TRBJ2-2	NA	TGTGCTAGTGCCTTTAGCGGCACCGGGGAGCTGTTTTTT	CASAFSGTGELFF